This TCR beta chain was found in a study of blood T cell repertoires in COVID-19. Sequencing was performed with immunoSEQ multiplex PCR; in TCRdb, only in-frame clones are kept and a portion is missing. The sample lists 300,000 to 350,000 clones, about nine tenths seen once, with around 8.9% in the top ten. Germline V gives CDR1 MDHEN, CDR2 SYDVKM. This CDR3 has 12 residues. V was trimmed by 5 bases and J by 4 bases, leaving 8 bases between them. Specimen: PBMCs or T cells enriched from blood (not recorded which). This chain connects TRBV28 to TRBJ1-2; D is undetermined. This sequence originates from a woman aged 18-35 years who had recovered from COVID-19. CDR3 in amino acids: CASSMGSYGYTF. As DNA, the CDR3 is TGTGCCAGCAGTATGGGGAGCTATGGCTACACCTTC.